The sequence of this T cell receptor beta chain was determined in a study of T cells in Graves' hyperthyroidism and ophthalmopathy (dated by TCRdb to about 2019). For the study in its entirety: TCR V-J signatures able to tell the groups apart were searched for in a discovery cohort of more than 90 patients, of whom around 42 had Graves' ophthalmopathy and about 55 had stable Graves' hyperthyroidism. Whether ophthalmopathy could be predicted prospectively was tested in an independent validation cohort made up of 18 to 20 hyperthyroidism patients plus 17 patients who later progressed to ophthalmopathy. The 95 to 100 discovery patients were divided at random into training and test sets in a 7:3 ratio. In addition, the study compared T-cell repertoires in thyroid tissue and in blood from six Graves' hyperthyroidism patients. After blood sampling, hyperthyroidism patients were treated with methimazole at a starting dose of 30 mg daily, and ophthalmopathy patients were treated with high-dose intravenous methylprednisolone. TCR Vbeta CDR3 sequencing of approximately 140 peripheral blood samples (around 45 ophthalmopathy, some 75 hyperthyroidism and roughly 17 progressor patients) is reported in the paper.

Stable Graves' hyperthyroidism was defined as no progression to ophthalmopathy during 18 months of follow-up. Hyperthyroidism patients were newly diagnosed, with disease duration under 2 months, and aged 18 to 65 years. Any patient with an uncontrolled infection, another autoimmune disease, pregnancy or lactation was excluded. Diagnoses relied on clinical symptoms, serum thyroxine and TRAb, thyroid ultrasound and orbital computed tomography. Total RNA was extracted with Trizol reagent, and quality was checked on an Agilent 2100 Bioanalyzer. The CDR3 contains 14 residues, cysteine and phenylalanine counted. Only the CDR3 part of the read is kept: 42 bases, read in frame from the first base. The trim is 0 bases for V and 0 bases for J, with a gap of 7 bases between the germline ends. The germline V gene specifies SGHDT as CDR1 and YYEEEE as CDR2. The paper as a whole reports these results and caveats: Ophthalmopathy was separated from stable hyperthyroidism by a 13 V-J signature model, with roughly 88% sensitivity and 81% to 82% specificity obtained in cross-validation and 80%/75% obtained in testing. During validation, the model predicted progression to ophthalmopathy a median of about 6.3 months ahead of onset, with 70.59% sensitivity and about 75% specificity. Sample size was not statistically predetermined, and investigators were not blinded to group allocation. Most expanded thyroid clonotypes (frequency above 0.001) were also detected in blood, a finding suggesting that blood repertoires may reflect thyroid immune responses.

In the case of this clonotype: This clone's antigen is unknown. No quality values exist for individual bases; no much larger clone is one base distant.

Amplification of TCR beta CDR3 regions was carried out from RNA transcripts. The first round of RT-PCR for the TCR CDR3 was performed with the HTBI primer set and the Qiagen OneStep RT-PCR kit. Libraries were constructed in a second round of multiplex PCR, after which size selection and purification were carried out. Paired-end sequencing of the libraries was performed with 100 bp reads on an Illumina HiSeq2000. The authors processed their data as follows. SOAPnuke was used to process the raw data, removing reads that contained adapters or uncalled bases, had a mean Phred below 15, or lacked an exact match to the constant primer or identifier. COPE v1.2.5 was used to merge high-quality paired reads, and clonotypes were defined as unique nucleotide sequences. MiTCR v1.1 was used to align clonotypes to the IMGT TRBV, TRBD and TRBJ reference segments. Analysis was restricted to V-J combinations with a frequency above 0.0001, which covered just over 98% of repertoires. The TCS score was defined as the ratio of F50 (clonal expansion) to E x V (chaos), calculated using BLOSUM62-based TCRdist between CDR3 peptides within each V-J. Welch's t-statistics and random forest reduced several hundred V-J features to about 12, which were used in a naive Bayes classifier (R e1071). The public reads were quality trimmed at Q25 with fastp and then assembled into clones with MiXCR by TCRdb, keeping productive beta chains. Rows matching on CDR3 protein sequence are summarized as one entry with the most common DNA and genes. TCRdb, not the authors, supplied the V and J calls. The sample yields about 560,000 distinct CDR3 sequences; approximately 44% were counted once. The ten top clones hold just over 8% of the sample.

The TCR was taken from a woman younger than 35 with Graves' hyperthyroidism. Donor details come from another sample of the same person, matched by shared clones. Sequencing input: peripheral blood or thyroid tissue (not recorded which). The chain uses TRBV5-6 and TRBJ2-7; no D segment can be confidently identified. The nucleotide sequence reads as follows: TGTGCCAGCAGCTTGGGCCGGAACTCCTACGAGCAGTACTTC. Its protein reads: CASSLGRNSYEQYF.